This TCR beta chain appears in the sequencing data of a study of T cells after posttransplantation cyclophosphamide. Regarding the study as a whole: Later blood repertoires were often dominated by clones from the donor CD8+ memory compartment. Recipient CMV seropositivity and CMV reactivation strongly tracked TRB clonality.

Sequencing was performed with immunoSEQ multiplex PCR; in TCRdb, only in-frame clones are kept and a portion is missing. This repertoire holds under 50,000 clones, and none appear only once. This related bone marrow graft donor gave peripheral blood on the day of marrow donation. This clone has a count of ten or more. Its antigen is currently unknown. Sequenced input: PBMCs. The sequence derives from a woman aged 50 to 60 in good health and a related stem cell transplant donor.

In DNA form, the CDR3 reads TGCGCCAGCAGCGATGGACTCCCGAACACCGGGGAGCTGTTTTTT. Residues: CASSDGLPNTGELFF. This chain uses TRBV5-1 with TRBJ2-2; weak D call: TRBD2 (5 bases). The V end was cut by 4 bases, the J end by 0 bases, with 10 bases between. The CDR3 length is 15 residues. Germline lookup yields CDR1 SGHRS and CDR2 YFSETQ.